Following are 13 T cell receptor beta chains from one sample sequenced in a study of graft-versus-host responses after intestinal transplantation. These receptors' antigens are unknown. The method was immunoSEQ multiplex PCR; TCRdb's version includes in-frame clones alone and lacks a portion of them. The table has 55,000 to 85,000 clones, more than 70% seen once. The sample consisted of unstimulated CD8+ T cells sorted from spleen or lymph node cells, taken before intestinal transplant. The receptors here all came from a human donor who received an intestinal transplant.

J is TRBJ2-1 and V is TRBV7-9; tentatively, D is TRBD2 (6 bases). The germline V gene has CDR1 SEHNR and CDR2 FQNEAQ (reference sequence). CDR3 size: 15 residues. With 0 bases removed from V and 2 bases from J, the gap between germline ends came to 8 bases. CDR3 sequence: CASSLASGTYNEQFF. The DNA for the CDR3 is TGTGCCAGCAGCTTAGCTAGCGGAACCTACAATGAGCAGTTCTTC.

The V gene is TRBV7-9, the J gene TRBJ2-5; D may be TRBD2 (6 bases). Trimming took 4 bases from V and 4 from J, leaving 10 bases between them. The germline V gene has CDR1 SEHNR and CDR2 FQNEAQ (reference sequence). The CDR3 contains 13 residues. CDR3 nucleotide sequence: TGTGCCAGCAGCTCCCGACTAGGAGAGACCCAGTACTTC. Translation gives CASSSRLGETQYF.

The genes are TRBV7-9 and TRBJ2-3; D unclear. Germline CDR1 SEHNR, CDR2 FQNEAQ (reference sequence). The CDR3 runs 13 residues. Trimming stripped 2 bases from V and 5 bases from J, with 8 bases between. This chain's CDR3 is CASSLIRRDTQYF. CDR3 nucleotides: TGTGCCAGCAGCTTAATACGCAGAGATACGCAGTATTTT.

The V and J genes are TRBV7-6 and TRBJ2-1; 11 bases fit TRBD2. The CDR3 runs to 18 residues. V trimming: 2 bases; J trimming: 6 bases; junction bases outside the gene matches: 12. Per germline, CDR1 SGHVS and CDR2 FNYEAQ. CDR3 protein: CASSLWLAGGATANEQFF. The CDR3, as DNA: TGTGCCAGCAGCTTATGGCTAGCGGGAGGTGCCACGGCCAATGAGCAGTTCTTC. Filled out from reference TRBV7-6 and TRBJ2-1, the complete variable domain reads GAGVSQSPRYKVTKRGQDVALRCDPISGHVSLYWYRQALGQGPEFLTYFNYEAQQDKSGLPNDRFSAERPEGSISTLTIQRTEQRDSAMYRCASSLWLAGGATANEQFFGPGTRLTVL.

V usage is TRBV4-2 and J usage is TRBJ2-1, with a tentative D call TRBD1 (5 bases). This CDR3 contains 17 residues. Germline CDR1 is LGHNA and CDR2 is YNFKEQ. V lost 0 bases to trimming and J lost 4 bases, with 16 bases between them. This CDR3 is CASSQDGARAAYNEQFF. Written as DNA, the CDR3 is TGTGCCAGCAGCCAAGATGGGGCCAGGGCTGCATACAATGAGCAGTTCTTC.

V is TRBV6-1 and J is TRBJ1-1; 8 nucleotides align to TRBD1. Germline V gives CDR1 MNHNS, CDR2 SASEGT. The CDR3 spans 18 residues. Unmatched junction bases numbered 13, after V lost 0 bases and J lost 4 bases. The DNA of the CDR3 is TGTGCCAGCAGTGAAGCGTCAGGGCCAGGGGGCCCCCGCACTGAAGCTTTCTTT. This sequence encodes CASSEASGPGGPRTEAFF.

This chain links TRBV6-1 with TRBJ2-7, with D unresolved. CDR1 is MNHNS and CDR2 is SASEGT in the germline V gene. The CDR3 has 15 residues. Between the trimmed V and J ends, which lost 0 bases and 1 base, there was a span of 10 bases. The CDR3 loop is CASSEASEVSYEQYF. Here the CDR3 DNA reads TGTGCCAGCAGTGAAGCTAGTGAAGTTTCCTACGAGCAGTACTTC.

V gene TRBV10-3 combines with J gene TRBJ1-3; 10 bases line up with TRBD1. This CDR3 has 15 amino acids. With V trimmed by 4 bases and J by 6 bases, 6 bases remained unmatched. The germline V gene has CDR1 ENHRY and CDR2 SYGVKD. The CDR3 region is CAISGTGGKENTIYF. CDR3 in DNA: TGTGCCATCAGTGGGACAGGGGGAAAGGAAAACACCATATATTTT.

The chain combines TRBV11-2 with TRBJ2-7; 7 bases are shared with TRBD2. The CDR3 runs 12 residues. Germline V gives CDR1 SGHAT, CDR2 FQNNGV. J was trimmed by 7 bases and V by 1 base; bases with no gene match: 1. In DNA form, the CDR3 reads TGTGCCAGCAGCTTAGGTAGCGGGGAGCAGTACTTC. It codes for CASSLGSGEQYF.

The V gene is TRBV7-8, the J gene TRBJ2-7; 10 bases map to TRBD1. The germline V gene encodes CDR1 SGHVS and CDR2 FQNEAQ. The CDR3 spans 14 residues. Losses at the gene ends were 1 base for V and 5 bases for J; bases not matched to a gene: 2. CDR3 loop: CASSLGQGADEQYF. The CDR3 DNA follows: TGTGCCAGCAGCTTAGGACAGGGGGCGGACGAGCAGTACTTC.

The chain couples TRBV4-1 to TRBJ2-7, with 7 bases lining up with TRBD1. The CDR3 extends over 15 amino acids. V trimming: 4 bases; J trimming: 2 bases; junction bases outside the gene matches: 8. Germline assignment: CDR1 MGHRA and CDR2 YSYEKL. CDR3 amino acids: CASSPSLRGTYEQYF. CDR3 nucleotides: TGCGCCAGCAGCCCCTCCCTCAGGGGGACCTACGAGCAGTACTTC.

The rearrangement uses TRBV27 and TRBJ2-1; 12 bases line up with TRBD2. In germline, CDR1 is MNHEY, CDR2 SMNVEV (reference sequence). The CDR3 has 15 amino acids. V was clipped by 5 bases and J by 6 bases; unmatched bases: 5. As DNA, the CDR3 is TGTGCCAGCAGTCCGACTAGCGGGAGCTTCAATGAGCAGTTCTTC. Translation gives CASSPTSGSFNEQFF.

This rearrangement joins TRBV4-1 to TRBJ2-3, with D tentatively TRBD1 (7 bases). The CDR3 has 14 residues. Trimming shortened V by 2 bases and J by 5 bases, and 11 bases separated the two germline ends. The germline gives CDR1 MGHRA, CDR2 YSYEKL. As DNA, the CDR3 is TGCGCCAGCAGCCAACAGGGGGGACTAGATACGCAGTATTTT. Translation: CASSQQGGLDTQYF.